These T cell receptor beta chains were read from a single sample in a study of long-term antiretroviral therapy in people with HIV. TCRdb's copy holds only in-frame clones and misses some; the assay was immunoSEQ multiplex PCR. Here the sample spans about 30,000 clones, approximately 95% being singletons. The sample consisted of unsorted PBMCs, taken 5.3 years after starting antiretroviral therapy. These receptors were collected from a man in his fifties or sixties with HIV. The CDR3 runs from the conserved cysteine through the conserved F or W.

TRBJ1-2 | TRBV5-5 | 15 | CASSYQGQANYGYTF
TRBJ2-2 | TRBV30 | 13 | CAWSPNPAGELFF
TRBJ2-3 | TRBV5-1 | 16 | CASSFGTSGGTDTQYF
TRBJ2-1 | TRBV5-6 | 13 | CASSFGQGGEQFF
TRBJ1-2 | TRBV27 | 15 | CASSLSGYANYGYTF
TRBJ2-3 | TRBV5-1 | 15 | CASSLEGRYTDTQYF
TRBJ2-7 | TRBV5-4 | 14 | CASSLAGRLDEQYF
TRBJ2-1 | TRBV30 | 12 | CAWRGFHNEQFF
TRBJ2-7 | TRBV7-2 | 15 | CASSWIPGATYEQYF
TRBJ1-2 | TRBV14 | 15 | CASSQVGGGPYGYTF
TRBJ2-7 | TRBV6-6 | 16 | CASSHQTGVLTYEQYF
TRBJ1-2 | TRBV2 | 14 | CASSETRTGGGYTF
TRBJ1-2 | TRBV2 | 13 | CASSWGAGNGYTF
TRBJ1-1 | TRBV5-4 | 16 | CASSSMRGQINTEAFF
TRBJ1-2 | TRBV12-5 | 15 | CASGRTGPLYYGYTF
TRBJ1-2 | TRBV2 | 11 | CASSYSRGYTF
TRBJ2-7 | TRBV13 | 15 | CASSATSGGAYEQYF
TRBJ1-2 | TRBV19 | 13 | CASSPGVFYGYTF
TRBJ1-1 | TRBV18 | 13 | CASSNRGQTEAFF
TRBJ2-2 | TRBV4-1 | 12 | CASSQEAGELFF
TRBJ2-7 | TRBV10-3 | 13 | CAIGGQGGHEQYF
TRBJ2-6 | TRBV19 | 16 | CASSIKGRSGANVLTF
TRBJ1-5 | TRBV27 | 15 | CASTLMAGGNQPQHF
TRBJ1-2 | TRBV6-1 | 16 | CASSAFGQGNNYGYTF
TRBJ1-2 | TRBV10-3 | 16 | CAISEPTDRKRHGYTF
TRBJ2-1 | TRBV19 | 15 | CASSSRDRPLNEQFF
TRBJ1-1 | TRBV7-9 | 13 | CASSLDQGAEAFF
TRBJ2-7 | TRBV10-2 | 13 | CASSGTPDYEQYF
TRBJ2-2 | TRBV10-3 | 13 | CAISERDSGELFF
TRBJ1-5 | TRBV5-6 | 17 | CASSLGETRLSNQPQHF
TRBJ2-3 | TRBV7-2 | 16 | CASSPSRAGTTDTQYF
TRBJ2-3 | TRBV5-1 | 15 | CASSLDGGVTDTQYF
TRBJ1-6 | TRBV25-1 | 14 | CASSEGRTSTILHF
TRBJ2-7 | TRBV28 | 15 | CASSWDGRSYNEQYF
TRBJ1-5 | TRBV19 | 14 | CASSQTGGNQPQHF
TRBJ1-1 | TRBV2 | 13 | CAISDRENTEAFF